This T cell receptor beta chain was captured in a study of neurological immune-mediated disorders. General study findings and limits: In HTLV-1-associated myelopathy, TCR clonal expansion was greatest, and in multiple sclerosis it was least, below healthy controls. The expanded clones of different subjects shared no CDR3 amino acid sequences (suggesting private repertoires in all groups). When grouped phylogenetically, the repertoires of 18 of the 34 multiple sclerosis patients fell together in one related-CDR3 cluster, which is a possible signature.

Germline values: CDR1 SGHRS, CDR2 YFSETQ. CDR3 length equals 14 residues. V lost 5 bases to trimming and J lost 2 bases, with 13 bases between them. The table lists this clonotype with many counts. Its specificity is not known. Indicated time point: longitudinal time-point 2. The unsorted libraries were produced from 2 million PBMCs held at -80 C. TCRdb ran MiXCR on the 5' RACE reads and lists one entry per CDR3 protein. Of about 80,000 distinct CDR3 sequences in the sample, approximately 5.8% were seen once. The specimen sequenced was PBMCs. This TCR came from a woman aged 60-75 years with multiple sclerosis. This sequence joins TRBV5-1 and TRBJ1-2, with TRBD1 as a possible D gene (6 bases). In DNA, the CDR3 is TGCGCCAGCAGGGGGGCCATCCTAAACTATGGCTACACCTTC. This encodes CASRGAILNYGYTF. The full variable domain, its missing parts supplied by reference TRBV5-1 and TRBJ1-2, is KAGVTQTPRYLIKTRGQQVTLSCSPISGHRSVSWYQQTPGQGLQFLFEYFSETQRNKGNFPGRFSGRQFSNSRSEMNVSTLELGDSALYLCASRGAILNYGYTFGSGTRLTVV.